Listed here are 20 T cell receptor beta chains from one sample, sequenced in a study of cytomegalovirus exposure and HLA in healthy donors. A multiplex PCR was run with 60 Vbeta primers and 13 Jbeta primers. Sequencing used immunoSEQ multiplex PCR; TCRdb keeps in-frame clones, though not all of them. Of roughly 190,000 clones detected, around 83% appear once; the ten largest clones hold roughly 1.7%. Sequencing input: PBMCs. Source of these receptors: a man aged 35-49 years in good health and CMV-seropositive.

The chain carries TRBV29-1 and TRBJ2-3, with 12 bases that match TRBD1. The germline gives CDR1 SQVTM, CDR2 ANQGSEA. The CDR3 is 15 residues long. J was trimmed by 5 bases and V by 6 bases; bases with no gene match: 9. The CDR3: CSVAGGQGAEDTQYF. The CDR3 DNA reads as TGCAGCGTAGCCGGGGGACAGGGGGCGGAAGATACGCAGTATTTT.

V usage is TRBV29-1 and J usage is TRBJ2-2; D unresolved. The CDR3 is 13 residues long. Germline loops: CDR1 SQVTM, CDR2 ANQGSEA. V was trimmed by 5 bases and J by 4 bases, leaving 11 bases between them. This CDR3 reads CSVTAVATGELFF. In DNA, the CDR3 is TGCAGCGTTACGGCAGTAGCCACCGGGGAGCTGTTTTTT.

The chain is built from TRBV18 and TRBJ2-3; TRBD1 matches 7 bases. Germline loops: CDR1 KGHSH, CDR2 LQKENI. The trim removed 8 bases at V and 1 base at J, leaving 3 bases unmatched. The CDR3 covers 13 residues. CDR3 DNA sequence: TGTGCCAGCGCAGGACAGGGCACAGATACGCAGTATTTT. This sequence encodes CASAGQGTDTQYF.

The chain combines TRBV4-2 with TRBJ1-5; a possible D gene is TRBD1 (6 bases). Germline V gives CDR1 LGHNA, CDR2 YNFKEQ. The CDR3 contains 16 residues. Trimming shortened V by 0 bases and J by 3 bases, and 12 bases separated the two germline ends. CDR3 in DNA: TGTGCCAGCAGCCAAGAAGGACAGAGACCCAATCAGCCCCAGCATTTT. Translated: CASSQEGQRPNQPQHF.

This chain connects TRBV7-9 to TRBJ2-3, with a weak D call TRBD1 (6 bases). V dropped 8 bases and J dropped 4 bases, with 13 bases sitting between them. Looked up from germline, CDR1 is SEHNR and CDR2 is FQNEAQ (reference sequence). The CDR3 is made up of 13 amino acids. Written as DNA, the CDR3 is TGTGCCAGCCTGGGGGCAGGGTCAGATACGCAGTATTTT. Translating gives CASLGAGSDTQYF.

Regarding this clone: The same CDR3 can be traced to other DNA sequences in this sample. The V gene is TRBV4-1, the J gene TRBJ2-1; D is possibly TRBD2 (6 bases). Germline CDR1 MGHRA, CDR2 YSYEKL. Trimming shortened V by 9 bases and J by 4 bases, and 19 bases separated the two germline ends. The CDR3 totals 15 residues. As DNA, the CDR3 is TGCGCCAGTAGAAGGCTTTCGAGCGGGTACAATGAGCAGTTCTTC. It codes for CASRRLSSGYNEQFF.

The chain links TRBV27 to TRBJ2-5; weak D call: TRBD1 (8 bases). The ends were cut back, 8 bases at V and 4 bases at J, with 17 bases in the middle. CDR1 and CDR2 (germline): MNHEY, SMNVEV (reference sequence). This CDR3 contains 14 residues. As DNA, the CDR3 is TGTGCCAGCCAGGGGGCGGGAGTAGGAGAGACCCAGTACTTC. It yields the protein CASQGAGVGETQYF.

J is TRBJ2-2 and V is TRBV5-4; TRBD2 matches 11 bases. The germline gives CDR1 SGHNT, CDR2 YYREEE (reference sequence). Trimming removed 4 bases from V and 3 bases from J; junction bases left unmatched: 2. This CDR3 is 15 amino acids long. CDR3 in DNA: TGTGCCAGCAGCCAGGGACTAGCGGACACCGGGGAGCTGTTTTTT. This encodes CASSQGLADTGELFF. The full variable domain, its missing parts supplied by reference TRBV5-4 and TRBJ2-2, is ETGVTQSPTHLIKTRGQQVTLRCSSQSGHNTVSWYQQALGQGPQFIFQYYREEENGRGNFPPRFSGLQFPNYSSELNVNALELDDSALYLCASSQGLADTGELFFGEGSRLTVL.

This clone was seen only a few times. The genes are TRBV6-5 and TRBJ1-2; 7 nucleotides align to TRBD1. The CDR3 loop spans 14 amino acids. V shed 8 bases, J shed 4 bases, and the junction held 10 bases outside the gene matches. Germline values: CDR1 MNHEY, CDR2 SVGAGI. The CDR3 reads CASQGQTPPYGYTF. As DNA, the CDR3 is TGTGCCAGCCAGGGACAGACGCCACCCTATGGCTACACCTTC.

The chain recombines TRBV11-2 with TRBJ1-5; TRBD1 matches 8 bases. The CDR3 has 15 amino acids. V was pared by 6 bases and J by 7 bases, with 11 bases of the junction left unmatched. Germline V lookup: CDR1 SGHAT, CDR2 FQNNGV. CDR3 residues: CASSKTGGHGQPQHF. The CDR3 DNA sequence: TGTGCCAGCAGTAAAACAGGGGGTCATGGCCAGCCCCAGCATTTT.

The rearrangement joins TRBV5-1 to TRBJ2-7, with D perhaps TRBD1 (6 bases). The V gene lost 1 base and the J gene lost 5 bases, with 10 bases spanning the gap. In germline, CDR1 is SGHRS, CDR2 YFSETQ. The CDR3 is made up of 13 amino acids. The CDR3 coding sequence is TGCGCCAGCAGCTTGCTGGACAGCCACGAGCAGTACTTC. Its translation: CASSLLDSHEQYF.

The rearrangement links TRBV5-4 to TRBJ2-5, with D perhaps TRBD1 (6 bases). CDR3 length equals 14 residues. Germline V CDR1 and CDR2: SGHNT, YYREEE (reference sequence). Trimming pared 5 bases from V and 1 base from J, leaving 12 bases between. This chain's CDR3 is CASSRKQGQETQYF. Here the CDR3 DNA reads TGTGCCAGCAGTCGAAAACAGGGCCAAGAGACCCAGTACTTC.

This clone occurred many times. The chain links TRBV5-4 to TRBJ1-5; no reliable D call. The CDR3 loop spans 15 amino acids. V was shortened by 6 bases and J by 4 bases, with 17 bases between the two germline ends. CDR1 and CDR2 (germline): SGHNT, YYREEE (reference sequence). CDR3 in DNA: TGTGCCAGCACCAAAGAGGGTCGTAGGAATCAGCCCCAGCATTTT. This codes for CASTKEGRRNQPQHF.

The V call is TRBV9, the J call TRBJ1-2; TRBD1 might be the D (6 bases). Trimming stripped 4 bases from V and 4 bases from J, with 14 bases between. CDR1 and CDR2 from the germline V gene are SGDLS and YYNGEE. CDR3 length: 14 residues. CDR3 region: CASSPRDNGYGYTF. CDR3 sequence (DNA): TGTGCCAGCAGCCCCCGGGACAACGGCTATGGCTACACCTTC.

The chain combines TRBV7-8 with TRBJ1-4, with D tentatively TRBD1 (5 bases). The CDR3 extends over 15 amino acids. Deletions cut 0 bases from V and 8 bases from J, with 13 bases between. Germline-derived CDR1 and CDR2 are SGHVS and FQNEAQ. DNA of the CDR3: TGTGCCAGCAGCTTAGCAGGGGACTTCCACGAAAAACTGTTTTTT. This sequence encodes CASSLAGDFHEKLFF.

The V call is TRBV6-1, the J call TRBJ2-3; TRBD2 is a possible D gene (5 bases). This CDR3 has 15 residues. Trimming took off 3 bases at V and 6 bases at J, with 16 bases between the two ends. Per the germline V gene, CDR1 is MNHNS and CDR2 is SASEGT. The CDR3 here is CASSDSLTISDTQYF. The CDR3 nucleotides are TGTGCCAGCAGTGATTCCCTGACTATTAGCGATACGCAGTATTTT.

The V gene is TRBV5-1, the J gene TRBJ1-4, with D maybe TRBD1 (5 bases). V was cut by 3 bases and J by 2 bases, with 8 bases left in between. The CDR3 consists of 14 residues. Germline V gives CDR1 SGHRS, CDR2 YFSETQ. CDR3 sequence reads: CASSWTSTNEKLFF. The DNA for the CDR3 is TGCGCCAGCAGCTGGACAAGTACTAATGAAAAACTGTTTTTT. The full variable domain, with the rest looked up from reference TRBV5-1 and TRBJ1-4, is KAGVTQTPRYLIKTRGQQVTLSCSPISGHRSVSWYQQTPGQGLQFLFEYFSETQRNKGNFPGRFSGRQFSNSRSEMNVSTLELGDSALYLCASSWTSTNEKLFFGSGTQLSVL.

The rearrangement uses TRBV9 and TRBJ2-4; 10 positions agree with TRBD2. The CDR3 contains 17 residues. Trimming removed 4 bases from V and 5 bases from J; junction bases left unmatched: 12. Germline V gene sequence: CDR1 SGDLS, CDR2 YYNGEE. CDR3 nucleotides: TGTGCCAGCAGCCCCTTGCTAGCGGGAGAGGGGGAAAACATTCAGTACTTC. This codes for CASSPLLAGEGENIQYF.

The chain couples TRBV4-1 to TRBJ1-2; D unclear. The V gene lost 3 bases and the J gene lost 8 bases, with 16 bases spanning the gap. The CDR3 length is 14 residues. CDR1 is MGHRA and CDR2 is YSYEKL in the germline V gene. CDR3 bases: TGCGCCAGCAGCCAGGTCCCCTCGACGGGAGGCTACACCTTC. Its protein product is CASSQVPSTGGYTF.

V gene TRBV6-4 combines with J gene TRBJ1-1; D perhaps matches TRBD1 (5 bases). The CDR3 length is 13 residues. Germline V gene lookup returns CDR1 MRHNA and CDR2 SNTAGT. Trimming stripped 5 bases from V and 1 base from J, with 8 bases between. The chain's CDR3 is CASSSGWNTEAFF. CDR3 nucleotide sequence: TGTGCCAGCAGTTCAGGGTGGAACACTGAAGCTTTCTTT.